This T cell receptor beta chain was recorded in a study of HIV-infected patients and healthy controls. CDR3 length equals 15 residues. V lost 0 bases and J 2 bases, leaving 8 bases between the germline ends. Germline V gives CDR1 LGHNA, CDR2 YNFKEQ. Alpha and beta constant-region primers primed reverse transcription of around 0.5 ug RNA. Alpha and beta chain libraries were made separately by chain-specific third strand synthesis with multiplexing indices. The cDNA received a 5' RACE adapter containing a random hexamer plus an SP2 sequencing primer site. TCRdb reprocessed the 5' RACE reads via MiXCR and lists one record per CDR3 protein. The sample yields fewer than 7,000 distinct CDR3 sequences, around 8.8% seen once. General observations from the study: MAIT alpha-chain CDR3s were frequent in healthy controls, depleted in HIV+. Slight age and sex differences between study cohorts did not explain the diversity differences. Eight alpha and eight beta V genes differed significantly in mean usage between HIV-infected patients and controls.

The sample holds many counts of this clonotype. Its antigen remains unknown. Antiretroviral therapy had run roughly three months, about 14 weeks, before follow-up blood collection. Whole blood was used without fractionation, so all unsorted peripheral T cells were included. The TCR comes from an adult with HIV infection. V usage is TRBV4-2 and J usage is TRBJ2-1; no clear D gene. The sequencing used blood, collected during antiretroviral therapy. The CDR3 sequence: CASSQEVTAYNEQFF. CDR3 DNA sequence: TGTGCCAGCAGCCAAGAGGTAACTGCCTACAATGAGCAGTTCTTC.